This passage covers 29 T cell receptor beta chains from one sample sequenced in a study of pediatric ulcerative colitis. Method: immunoSEQ multiplex PCR; TCRdb's copy keeps in-frame clones and lacks some. The table shows 12,000 to 15,000 clones, with about 87% occurring only once. Specimen: blood. The receptors originated from a boy between 10 and 17 years old with moderate ulcerative colitis.

The chain carries TRBV18 and TRBJ1-1; 7 bases are a match to TRBD1. V trimming: 3 bases; J trimming: 0 bases; junction bases outside the gene matches: 1. Germline V gene sequence: CDR1 KGHSH, CDR2 LQKENI. The CDR3 spans 14 residues. The CDR3 here is CASSPGQMNTEAFF. The CDR3 DNA reads as TGTGCCAGCTCACCGGGACAGATGAACACTGAAGCTTTCTTT. The variable domain in full, completed from reference TRBV18 and TRBJ1-1, reads NAGVMQNPRHLVRRRGQEARLRCSPMKGHSHVYWYRQLPEEGLKFMVYLQKENIIDESGMPKERFSAEFPKEGPSILRIQQVVRGDSAAYFCASSPGQMNTEAFFGQGTRLTVV.

This rearrangement joins TRBV4-1 to TRBJ2-7, with D unresolved. Germline loops: CDR1 MGHRA, CDR2 YSYEKL. V was cut by 1 base and J by 0 bases, with 10 bases left in between. The CDR3 runs to 15 residues. CDR3 sequence reads: CASSQVLRISYEQYF. As DNA, the CDR3 is TGCGCCAGCAGCCAAGTTTTACGTATCTCCTACGAGCAGTACTTC.

The genes are TRBV5-1 and TRBJ2-5, with TRBD1 identical over 8 bases. V dropped 5 bases and J dropped 4; count of bases not matched to a gene: 4. In germline, CDR1 is SGHRS, CDR2 YFSETQ. The CDR3 runs 13 residues. The CDR3 region has the DNA TGCGCCAGCAGGGTCCAGGGGGCAGAGACCCAGTACTTC. Protein: CASRVQGAETQYF.

The chain joins TRBV4-3 to TRBJ2-1; 7 bases line up with TRBD2. Germline V gene lookup returns CDR1 LGHNA and CDR2 YSLEER. The CDR3 covers 15 residues. With 0 bases clipped from V and 6 bases from J, the junction kept 5 bases outside the gene matches. The DNA for the CDR3 is TGCGCCAGCAGCCAAGAACTTGCGGGGGTCAATGAGCAGTTCTTC. Protein product: CASSQELAGVNEQFF.

This rearrangement joins TRBV7-8 to TRBJ2-1; 7 positions agree with TRBD2. The CDR3 runs to 15 residues. Germline V gene data show CDR1 as SGHVS and CDR2 as FQNEAQ. Trimming removed 3 bases from V and 4 bases from J; junction bases left unmatched: 6. As DNA, the CDR3 is TGTGCCAGCAGCTTGGGAGGGTTGGAATACAATGAGCAGTTCTTC. It translates to CASSLGGLEYNEQFF.

The chain has TRBV6-1 and TRBJ2-7; D could derive from TRBD1 or TRBD2 (5 bases each). Germline V CDR1 and CDR2: MNHNS, SASEGT. V lost 1 base and J 4 bases, leaving 14 bases between the germline ends. The CDR3 spans 15 residues. CDR3 DNA: TGTGCCAGCAGTGAAGAAGGGGACCCCCTATACGAGCAGTACTTC. It is translated as CASSEEGDPLYEQYF.

This chain connects TRBV7-2 to TRBJ1-5; no reliable D call. The CDR3 totals 13 residues. Germline V gene lookup returns CDR1 SGHTA and CDR2 FQGNSA. The V and J ends lost 5 bases and 7 bases respectively, with 12 bases between them. The CDR3 is CASSRRTGQPQHF. The CDR3 nucleotides are TGTGCCAGCAGCAGAAGAACGGGGCAGCCCCAGCATTTT.

This clone appeared a single time. CDR3 region: CASSLTGHSGANVLTF. In DNA form, the CDR3 reads TGTGCCAGCAGCTTAACGGGCCACTCTGGGGCCAACGTCCTGACTTTC. The chain couples TRBV7-3 to TRBJ2-6; D gene uncertain. There are 16 residues in the CDR3. Germline V lookup: CDR1 SGHTA, CDR2 FQGTGA. Trimming pared 0 bases from V and 0 bases from J, leaving 6 bases between.

The chain uses TRBV6-6 and TRBJ2-7; 13 positions match TRBD2. Trimming took 2 bases from V and 5 from J; bases not matched to a gene: 6. The germline V gene encodes CDR1 MNHNY and CDR2 SVGAGI (reference sequence). This CDR3 region has 16 residues. CDR3 loop: CASSYLSGTSGNEQYF. The DNA of the CDR3 is TGTGCCAGCAGTTACCTCTCCGGGACTAGCGGGAACGAGCAGTACTTC.

V and J are TRBV7-6 and TRBJ2-5; D remains unclear. Deletions cut 2 bases from V and 2 bases from J, with 9 bases between. This CDR3 comprises 14 residues. Germline V gives CDR1 SGHVS, CDR2 FNYEAQ. The CDR3 protein is CASSLTTAQETQYF. The CDR3 bases are TGTGCCAGCAGCTTAACTACAGCGCAAGAGACCCAGTACTTC.

The rearrangement uses TRBV10-2 and TRBJ1-3, with TRBD1 matching 7 bases. CDR3 length: 15 residues. Germline loops: CDR1 WSHSY, CDR2 SAAADI. Germline trimming cut 6 bases from V and 3 bases from J; bases unmatched to any gene: 8. The CDR3 nucleotides read TGCGCCAGCAGACCTGACAGGGTCGGTGGAAACACCATATATTTT. Residues: CASRPDRVGGNTIYF.

This clone was seen more than once but under ten times. This chain uses TRBV5-6 with TRBJ1-2; D is unresolved. The ends were cut back, 2 bases at V and 0 bases at J, with 8 bases in the middle. CDR1 and CDR2 (germline): SGHDT, YYEEEE. The CDR3 runs to 14 residues. This chain's CDR3 is CASSFWQPNYGYTF. The CDR3 DNA reads as TGTGCCAGCAGCTTCTGGCAGCCTAACTATGGCTACACCTTC.

This chain links TRBV4-1 with TRBJ2-3; D perhaps matches TRBD2 (5 bases). CDR3 length: 14 residues. The V end was cut by 1 base, the J end by 2 bases, with 7 bases between. Per the germline V gene, CDR1 is MGHRA and CDR2 is YSYEKL. CDR3 sequence: CASSQGTYTDTQYF. The CDR3 nucleotides read TGCGCCAGCAGCCAAGGGACTTACACAGATACGCAGTATTTT.

This clone was seen a single time. The chain joins TRBV7-6 to TRBJ2-3; 14 bases agree with TRBD2. This CDR3 region has 17 residues. Germline V gene sequence: CDR1 SGHVS, CDR2 FNYEAQ. With 5 bases clipped from V and 5 bases from J, the junction kept 9 bases outside the gene matches. The CDR3 DNA sequence: TGTGCCAGCAGCCCGTTTGGCGGGACTAGCGGGGGAGATACGCAGTATTTT. It specifies CASSPFGGTSGGDTQYF.

The gene calls are TRBV7-2 and TRBJ2-3, with no clear D. Germline values: CDR1 SGHTA, CDR2 FQGNSA. The V gene lost 4 bases and the J gene lost 4 bases, with 9 bases spanning the gap. This CDR3 has 13 residues. As DNA, the CDR3 is TGTGCCAGCAGCTCCCGGCATTCAGATACGCAGTATTTT. Translation: CASSSRHSDTQYF. The whole variable domain, remainder taken from reference TRBV7-2 and TRBJ2-3, is GAGVSQSPSNKVTEKGKDVELRCDPISGHTALYWYRQSLGQGLEFLIYFQGNSAPDKSGLPSDRFSAERTGGSVSTLTIQRTQQEDSAVYLCASSSRHSDTQYFGPGTRLTVL.

The rearrangement joins TRBV19 to TRBJ1-3; no reliable D call. Germline V lookup: CDR1 LNHDA, CDR2 SQIVND (reference sequence). This CDR3 region has 15 residues. Trimming shortened V by 3 bases and J by 3 bases, and 12 bases separated the two germline ends. The CDR3 sequence: CASSIWGRGGNTIYF. The CDR3 region has the DNA TGTGCCAGTAGTATCTGGGGTAGAGGTGGAAACACCATATATTTT.

The V and J genes are TRBV10-2 and TRBJ1-5; D perhaps matches TRBD1 (5 bases). The CDR3 loop spans 12 amino acids. Looked up from germline, CDR1 is WSHSY and CDR2 is SAAADI. V was cut by 6 bases and J by 7 bases, with 10 bases left in between. This chain's CDR3 is CASSRGNQPQHF. CDR3 nucleotides: TGCGCCAGCAGCCGGGGGAACCAGCCCCAGCATTTT.

The chain combines TRBV2 with TRBJ2-5; 7 bases agree with TRBD1. Germline loops: CDR1 SNHLY, CDR2 FYNNEI. CDR3 length: 14 amino acids. Germline trimming cut 7 bases from V and 5 bases from J; bases unmatched to any gene: 10. This chain's CDR3 is CASNPGQQLETQYF. DNA of the CDR3: TGTGCCAGCAACCCGGGACAGCAGTTGGAGACCCAGTACTTC.

The chain links TRBV7-2 to TRBJ2-7; TRBD2 matches at 9 bases. In germline, CDR1 is SGHTA, CDR2 FQGNSA. The CDR3 is 16 residues long. Trimming at V came to 5 bases and at J to 0 bases, leaving 8 bases not matched to a gene. The CDR3: CASSRAGGRNSYEQYF. The CDR3 nucleotides read TGTGCCAGCAGCCGGGCGGGAGGGAGGAACTCCTACGAGCAGTACTTC.

The chain combines TRBV2 with TRBJ1-1; the match to TRBD1 covers 8 bases. V dropped 3 bases and J dropped 0; count of bases not matched to a gene: 3. Germline V gene data show CDR1 as SNHLY and CDR2 as FYNNEI. This CDR3 is built from 15 residues. In nucleotides, the CDR3 is TGTGCCAGCAGTGACAGGGGGCCTTTGAACACTGAAGCTTTCTTT. Residues: CASSDRGPLNTEAFF.

The chain is built from TRBV27 and TRBJ2-3; the D gene could be TRBD1 or TRBD2 (6 bases each). This CDR3 has 15 amino acids. Trimming left V 6 bases short and J 6 bases short, with 19 bases between. The germline gives CDR1 MNHEY, CDR2 SMNVEV (reference sequence). CDR3 amino acids: CASRTWGAVADTQYF. CDR3 nucleotide sequence: TGTGCCAGCAGAACTTGGGGGGCCGTAGCTGATACGCAGTATTTT.

The V call is TRBV5-1, the J call TRBJ2-5; D not certain. V dropped 3 bases and J dropped 1 base, with 13 bases sitting between them. The CDR3 totals 15 residues. CDR1 and CDR2 (germline): SGHRS, YFSETQ. The CDR3 loop reads CASSSTDQIQETQYF. In nucleotides, the CDR3 is TGCGCCAGCAGCTCCACTGACCAGATCCAAGAGACCCAGTACTTC.

The count of this clone is one. The chain is built from TRBV19 and TRBJ2-2; D uncertain. Germline loops: CDR1 LNHDA, CDR2 SQIVND (reference sequence). This CDR3 comprises 14 residues. Deletions cut 6 bases from V and 5 bases from J, with 13 bases between. The DNA of the CDR3 is TGTGCCAGTAGGAATAGGGCTGGAACCGGGGAGCTGTTTTTT. Its translation is CASRNRAGTGELFF.

The V gene is TRBV7-2, the J gene TRBJ2-4; D tentatively reads TRBD1 or TRBD2 (5 bases each). CDR3 length equals 15 residues. Germline CDR1 reads SGHTA; CDR2 reads FQGNSA. V was shortened by 5 bases and J by 6 bases, with 17 bases between the two germline ends. CDR3 region: CASSEQDWLRNIQYF. DNA of the CDR3: TGTGCCAGCAGCGAACAGGACTGGTTAAGAAACATTCAGTACTTC.

The rearrangement links TRBV7-9 to TRBJ1-1; TRBD1 matches 7 bases. The CDR3 is made up of 14 amino acids. The germline gives CDR1 SEHNR, CDR2 FQNEAQ (reference sequence). The V and J ends lost 7 bases and 4 bases, in that order; junction bases with no gene match: 9. The CDR3 sequence is CASNYDRAATEAFF. The CDR3 DNA is TGTGCCAGCAACTACGACAGGGCAGCCACTGAAGCTTTCTTT.

The CDR3 nucleotides read TGTGCCAGCAGGAAGGGCCCAGGCTCCTACAATGAGCAGTTCTTC. As protein: CASRKGPGSYNEQFF. The chain joins TRBV6-1 to TRBJ2-1; no clear D gene. CDR3 size: 15 residues. The germline V and J ends were trimmed by 6 bases and 0 bases, with 12 bases remaining between them. Germline assignment: CDR1 MNHNS and CDR2 SASEGT.

J is TRBJ1-1 and V is TRBV6-6; 9 bases fit TRBD1. Germline CDR1 MNHNY, CDR2 SVGAGI (reference sequence). The CDR3 loop spans 13 amino acids. Trimming at V came to 11 bases and at J to 5 bases, leaving 9 bases not matched to a gene. In DNA, the CDR3 is TGTGCCGGACGGGACAGGGTGATAACTGAAGCTTTCTTT. This sequence encodes CAGRDRVITEAFF.

The genes are TRBV19 and TRBJ2-5, with 10 bases that match TRBD2. Germline lookup yields CDR1 LNHDA and CDR2 SQIVND (reference sequence). The V and J ends lost 2 bases and 4 bases, in that order; junction bases with no gene match: 7. The CDR3 consists of 16 residues. The CDR3 region is CASSISGRAFPETQYF. The CDR3 DNA is TGTGCCAGTAGTATAAGCGGGAGGGCCTTCCCAGAGACCCAGTACTTC.

V usage is TRBV2 and J usage is TRBJ1-1; D not resolved. The germline V gene has CDR1 SNHLY and CDR2 FYNNEI. This CDR3 is built from 13 residues. V was clipped by 7 bases and J by 4 bases, with 13 bases between them. The CDR3 loop is CASTLGLGTEAFF. The CDR3 coding sequence is TGTGCCAGCACGTTAGGGTTGGGCACTGAAGCTTTCTTT.